This TCR beta chain emerged from a study of blood T cell repertoires in COVID-19. Study as a whole: Researchers got acute and convalescent COVID-19 samples from the United States, Italy and Spain.

CDR3 size: 20 residues. CDR1 and CDR2 from the germline V gene are GTSNPN and SVGIG (reference sequence). Deletions cut 3 bases from V and 0 bases from J, with 24 bases between. The table came from immunoSEQ multiplex PCR; TCRdb's copy has only in-frame clones and leaves some out. This sample carries 84,000 or so clones, approximately 80% of them seen once, and the ten largest clones take around a sixth. Sequenced input: peripheral blood. The TCR was taken from an elderly woman with acute or convalescent COVID-19. The chain couples TRBV30 to TRBJ2-6; possibly TRBD1 for D (6 bases). The CDR3 nucleotides read TGTGCCTGGAGCTGGCCAGGGGCGACCCTAGGTCTCTCTGGGGCCAACGTCCTGACTTTC. It translates to CAWSWPGATLGLSGANVLTF.